This is a list of T cell receptor beta chains from one sample in a study of monozygotic twins with inflammatory bowel disease. TCRdb reprocessed the 5' RACE reads, with one entry per CDR3 protein and no DNA. This sample's clone table lists 160,000 or so distinct CDR3 sequences. Sequenced: blood. The source is a human donor with ulcerative colitis or Crohn's disease, or a healthy co-twin of an affected twin (not recorded which). CDR3s include the opening cysteine and the closing phenylalanine or tryptophan.

CDR3 length	V gene	J gene	CDR3 protein
15	TRBV7-2	TRBJ2-3	CASSSGTLRGDTQYF
14	TRBV4-1	TRBJ2-3	CASSQEGSTDTQYF
16	TRBV11-2	TRBJ2-1	CASSLGRGSSYNEQFF
13	TRBV20-1	TRBJ1-1	CSASTGMNTEAFF
15	TRBV7-2	TRBJ2-3	CASSETSGEGNTQYF
12	TRBV28	TRBJ2-7	CASRRTGDEQYF
14	TRBV27	TRBJ2-4	CASRDFSAKNIQYF
15	TRBV20-1	TRBJ2-7	CSARNTGTKPGEQYF
14	TRBV11-2	TRBJ2-2	CASSLERDTGELFF
14	TRBV5-1	TRBJ2-5	CASSALSSPGDQYF
13	TRBV29-1	TRBJ1-2	CSVESQGNYGYTF
15	TRBV12-3/TRBV12-4	TRBJ2-1	CASSFGTGDYNEQFF
13	TRBV7-3	TRBJ2-1	CASSSAGTNEQFF
13	TRBV28	TRBJ1-5	CAGGQDSNQPQHF
13	TRBV10-3	TRBJ2-5	CAIGGGNIETQYF
16	TRBV7-3	TRBJ2-2	CASSLSGAHLTGELFF
14	TRBV20-1	TRBJ2-5	CSARSGAQQEIQYF